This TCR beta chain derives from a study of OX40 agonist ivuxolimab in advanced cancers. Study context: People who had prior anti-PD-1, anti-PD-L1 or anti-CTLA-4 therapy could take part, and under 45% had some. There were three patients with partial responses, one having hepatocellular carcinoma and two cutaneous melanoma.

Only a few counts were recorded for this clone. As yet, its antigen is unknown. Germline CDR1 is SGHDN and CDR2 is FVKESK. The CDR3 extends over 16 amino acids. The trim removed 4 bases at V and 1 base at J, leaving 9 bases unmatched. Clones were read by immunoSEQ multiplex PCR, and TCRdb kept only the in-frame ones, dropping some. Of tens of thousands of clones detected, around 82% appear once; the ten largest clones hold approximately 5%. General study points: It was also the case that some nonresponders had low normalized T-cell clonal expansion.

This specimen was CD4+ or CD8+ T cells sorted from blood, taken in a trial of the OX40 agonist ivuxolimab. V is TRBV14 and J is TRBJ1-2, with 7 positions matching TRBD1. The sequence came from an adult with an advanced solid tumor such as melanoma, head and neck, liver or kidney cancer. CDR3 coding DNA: TGTGCCAGCAGCCGTGGAAGGACAGGACTTAACTATGGCTACACCTTC. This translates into CASSRGRTGLNYGYTF.